This TCR beta chain was identified during a study of cytomegalovirus exposure and HLA in healthy donors. Study information: Among about 200 million T cells, an earlier analysis found 117 million unique TCR beta sequences. For the approximately 400 genotyped donors, 75% to 90% fell within the Caucasian-associated ancestry cluster.

Primers: 60 Vbeta forward and 13 Jbeta reverse. Assay: immunoSEQ multiplex PCR; the TCRdb copy retains only in-frame clones and omits some. The sample contains 150,000 or so clones, almost 80% of which appear only once. The sample comprised PBMCs. The receptor's source is a young man in good health and CMV-seronegative.

The CDR3 spells CASSLKLAGTDTQYF. The CDR3 DNA is TGCGCCAGCAGCTTGAAACTAGCTGGAACAGATACGCAGTATTTT. The chain combines TRBV5-1 with TRBJ2-3; tentatively, D is TRBD2 (6 bases). The CDR3 extends over 15 amino acids. V shed 1 base and J shed 3 bases, with 12 bases lying between them. In germline, CDR1 is SGHRS, CDR2 YFSETQ.